This entry lists 20 T cell receptor beta chains sequenced from one sample in a study of T cell responses to AZD1222 COVID-19 vaccine. The data were produced by immunoSEQ multiplex PCR, yet TCRdb's version contains in-frame clones alone and is incomplete. The sample has tens of thousands of clones, roughly 89% seen once. The sequenced sample was peripheral blood, obtained 28 days after the second AZD1222 dose. The receptors stem from an adult who received the AZD1222 COVID-19 vaccine.

The chain couples TRBV19 to TRBJ1-6; TRBD1 is a possible D gene (6 bases). V was clipped by 3 bases and J by 9 bases, with 15 bases between them. The CDR3 runs 15 residues. Germline V CDR1 and CDR2: LNHDA, SQIVND (reference sequence). The CDR3 DNA follows: TGTGCCAGTAGTATTGGGGGACAACTGCGTTCACCCCTCCACTTT. It encodes CASSIGGQLRSPLHF.

The rearrangement uses TRBV12-3 or TRBV12-4 and TRBJ2-3; possible D gene TRBD2, 6 bases. The V gene lost 4 bases and the J gene lost 5 bases, with 7 bases spanning the gap. CDR3 length equals 12 residues. The CDR3 region has the DNA TGTGCCAGCAGTTCCGGGGGAGATACGCAGTATTTT. Translating gives CASSSGGDTQYF.

The rearrangement links TRBV30 to TRBJ2-5; TRBD1 matches at 10 bases. This CDR3 is 15 amino acids long. CDR1 and CDR2 (germline): GTSNPN, SVGIG (reference sequence). V lost 3 bases to trimming and J lost 3 bases; unmatched junction nucleotides: 7. The DNA for the CDR3 is TGTGCCTGGAGCCGTCCCGGGACAGGGGAAGAGACCCAGTACTTC. This gives the protein CAWSRPGTGEETQYF.

This clone was seen just once. This chain links TRBV7-8 with TRBJ2-3; tentative D call: TRBD2 (5 bases). V dropped 5 bases and J dropped 2 bases, with 8 bases sitting between them. CDR3 length equals 13 residues. Germline lookup yields CDR1 SGHVS and CDR2 FQNEAQ. This CDR3 is CASSGGYTDTQYF. CDR3 nucleotides: TGTGCCAGCAGCGGCGGGTACACAGATACGCAGTATTTT. The complete variable domain, with remaining parts taken from reference TRBV7-8 and TRBJ2-3, reads GAGVSQSPRYKVAKRGQDVALRCDPISGHVSLFWYQQALGQGPEFLTYFQNEAQLDKSGLPSDRFFAERPEGSVSTLKIQRTQQEDSAVYLCASSGGYTDTQYFGPGTRLTVL.

The chain recombines TRBV27 with TRBJ1-3, with a possible D match to TRBD1 (5 bases). Trimming took 2 bases from V and 2 from J, leaving 22 bases between them. CDR1 is MNHEY, CDR2 SMNVEV, per germline (reference sequence). The CDR3 loop spans 19 amino acids. The CDR3 DNA is TGTGCCAGCAGTTTACGGGCTCCAGGCAGGGAAGCAGCTGGAAACACCATATATTTT. Translating it yields CASSLRAPGREAAGNTIYF.

The J gene is TRBJ2-7, the V gene TRBV9; 10 bases are shared with TRBD2. V dropped 0 bases and J dropped 2; count of bases not matched to a gene: 5. This CDR3 has 16 residues. Germline V lookup: CDR1 SGDLS, CDR2 YYNGEE. CDR3 sequence (DNA): TGTGCCAGCAGCGTAGGATCTAGCGGGGGCGCCTACGAGCAGTACTTC. This sequence encodes CASSVGSSGGAYEQYF.

The chain employs TRBV5-1 and TRBJ2-7; D might be TRBD1 (6 bases). The CDR3 extends over 17 amino acids. Germline V gene lookup returns CDR1 SGHRS and CDR2 YFSETQ. V dropped 0 bases and J dropped 0 bases, with 16 bases sitting between them. In DNA form, the CDR3 reads TGCGCCAGCAGCTTGGAACAGGGAAGACGCCCCTCCTACGAGCAGTACTTC. It encodes CASSLEQGRRPSYEQYF.

The chain employs TRBV5-1 and TRBJ2-3; unclear D gene. This CDR3 is 14 amino acids long. Germline loops: CDR1 SGHRS, CDR2 YFSETQ. V lost 0 bases and J 4 bases, leaving 9 bases between the germline ends. The CDR3 here is CASSLARPADTQYF. The DNA for the CDR3 is TGCGCCAGCAGCTTGGCCCGTCCCGCAGATACGCAGTATTTT.

V usage is TRBV9 and J usage is TRBJ2-1; D may be TRBD1 (5 bases). There are 15 residues in the CDR3. Germline CDR1 is SGDLS and CDR2 is YYNGEE. V was trimmed by 0 bases and J by 1 base, leaving 8 bases between them. CDR3 residues: CASSVGGTSYNEQFF. The CDR3 DNA follows: TGTGCCAGCAGCGTAGGGGGCACTTCCTACAATGAGCAGTTCTTC. Based on the CDR3 plus reference TRBV9 and TRBJ2-1, the full variable domain is DSGVTQTPKHLITATGQRVTLRCSPRSGDLSVYWYQQSLDQGLQFLIQYYNGEERAKGNILERFSAQQFPDLHSELNLSSLELGDSALYFCASSVGGTSYNEQFFGPGTRLTVL.

This rearrangement joins TRBV5-1 to TRBJ1-4, with TRBD1 identical over 7 bases. This CDR3 is built from 16 residues. Germline V CDR1 and CDR2: SGHRS, YFSETQ. The V gene end was trimmed by 1 base and the J gene end by 3 bases; junction bases not matched to a gene: 6. CDR3 region: CASSLFGTASNEKLFF. The CDR3 bases are TGCGCCAGCAGCTTGTTTGGGACAGCTTCTAATGAAAAACTGTTTTTT. Full variable domain (outside the CDR3, taken from reference TRBV5-1 and TRBJ1-4): KAGVTQTPRYLIKTRGQQVTLSCSPISGHRSVSWYQQTPGQGLQFLFEYFSETQRNKGNFPGRFSGRQFSNSRSEMNVSTLELGDSALYLCASSLFGTASNEKLFFGSGTQLSVL.

This clone was recorded once. The chain has TRBV14 and TRBJ1-1; the match to TRBD1 covers 7 bases. CDR3 size: 15 residues. CDR1 is SGHDN and CDR2 is FVKESK in the germline V gene. Germline trimming cut 5 bases from V and 4 bases from J; bases unmatched to any gene: 10. The CDR3 sequence is CASSALDRVGTEAFF. The DNA for the CDR3 is TGTGCCAGCAGCGCACTCGACAGGGTCGGCACTGAAGCTTTCTTT.

The chain couples TRBV2 to TRBJ1-5, with 7 positions matching TRBD1. Germline V gene data show CDR1 as SNHLY and CDR2 as FYNNEI. The CDR3 is 18 residues long. V trimming: 6 bases; J trimming: 3 bases; junction bases outside the gene matches: 17. The CDR3 DNA follows: TGTGCCAGCAGCTACCCGGGACAGAGGGAAATACACAATCAGCCCCAGCATTTT. Encoded protein: CASSYPGQREIHNQPQHF.

This clone was seen once. This sequence joins TRBV20-1 and TRBJ2-7; 10 bases match TRBD1. V lost 3 bases to trimming and J lost 4 bases; unmatched junction nucleotides: 3. The germline V gene has CDR1 DFQATT and CDR2 SNEGSKA (reference sequence). The CDR3 extends over 13 amino acids. CDR3 amino acids: CSASRDRGYEQYF. DNA for the CDR3: TGCAGTGCTAGTAGGGACAGGGGTTACGAGCAGTACTTC.

This rearrangement joins TRBV15 to TRBJ1-6; TRBD1 might be the D (6 bases). This CDR3 region has 16 residues. Trimming removed 3 bases at V and 7 bases at J, with 16 bases between. Germline V gene lookup returns CDR1 LNHNV and CDR2 YYDKDF (reference sequence). DNA for the CDR3: TGTGCCACCAGCAGGGAGAACCCAGGGGAAAATTCACCCCTCCACTTT. This codes for CATSRENPGENSPLHF.

The CDR3 DNA reads TGTGCCAGCATCCGTACCCGGGACAGCCCTAAAAAACTGTTTTTT. Its translation is CASIRTRDSPKKLFF. V gene TRBV6-5 combines with J gene TRBJ1-4; 7 positions agree with TRBD1. There are 15 residues in the CDR3. CDR1 is MNHEY and CDR2 is SVGAGI in the germline V gene. Trimming removed 7 bases from V and 9 bases from J; junction bases left unmatched: 14.

The chain combines TRBV5-6 with TRBJ2-5, with a possible D match to TRBD2 (5 bases). Germline V gene sequence: CDR1 SGHDT, CDR2 YYEEEE. Deletions cut 7 bases from V and 1 base from J, with 14 bases between. This CDR3 comprises 14 residues. CDR3 region: CASASGVLQETQYF. CDR3 coding DNA: TGTGCCAGCGCCTCCGGGGTCCTCCAAGAGACCCAGTACTTC.

The chain carries TRBV5-1 and TRBJ2-7; tentatively, D is TRBD2 (5 bases). CDR1 is SGHRS, CDR2 YFSETQ, per germline. The CDR3 extends over 13 amino acids. Between the trimmed V and J ends, which lost 1 base and 5 bases, there was a span of 10 bases. CDR3 sequence: CASSLLAGDEQYV. The CDR3 bases are TGCGCCAGCAGCTTGCTCGCGGGCGACGAGCAGTACGTC.

The chain combines TRBV3-1 (or the pseudogene TRBV3-2) with TRBJ1-1, with 10 positions matching TRBD1. V was pared by 4 bases and J by 4 bases, with 3 bases of the junction left unmatched. Per germline, CDR1 LGHDT and CDR2 YNNKEL (reference sequence). This CDR3 comprises 14 residues. The CDR3 here is CASSPGDRGTEAFF. In nucleotides, the CDR3 is TGTGCCAGCAGCCCAGGGGACAGGGGCACTGAAGCTTTCTTT.

This CDR3 reads CASSFLTEDTQYF. CDR3 nucleotides: TGTGCCAGCAGCTTTCTGACAGAAGATACGCAGTATTTT. The chain joins TRBV5-4 to TRBJ2-3, with a possible D match to TRBD1 (5 bases). The CDR3 spans 13 residues. From germline, CDR1 is SGHNT and CDR2 YYREEE (reference sequence). Trimming removed 2 bases at V and 5 bases at J, with 9 bases between.

This chain joins TRBV4-1 and TRBJ2-1, with unresolved D. Looked up from germline, CDR1 is MGHRA and CDR2 is YSYEKL. Trimming removed 4 bases at V and 4 bases at J, with 17 bases between. The CDR3 is made up of 16 amino acids. The CDR3 DNA reads as TGCGCCAGCAGCCCCCTGGCCCAGTCGGTATACAATGAGCAGTTCTTC. As protein: CASSPLAQSVYNEQFF.